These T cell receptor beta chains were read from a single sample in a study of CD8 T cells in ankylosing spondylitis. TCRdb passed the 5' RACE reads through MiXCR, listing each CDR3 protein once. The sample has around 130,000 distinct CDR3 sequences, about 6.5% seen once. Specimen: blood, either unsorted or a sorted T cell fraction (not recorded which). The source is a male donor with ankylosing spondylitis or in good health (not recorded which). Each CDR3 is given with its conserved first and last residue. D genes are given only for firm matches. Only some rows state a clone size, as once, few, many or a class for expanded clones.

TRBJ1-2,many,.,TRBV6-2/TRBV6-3,CASTARRKSNYGYTF,TGTGCCAGCACCGCCCGGAGGAAGTCTAACTATGGCTACACCTTC
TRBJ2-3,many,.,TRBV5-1,CASSLGQVTDTQYF,TGCGCCAGCAGCTTGGGTCAGGTCACAGATACGCAGTATTTT
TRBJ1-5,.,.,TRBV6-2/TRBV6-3,CASSYTALNQPQHF,TGTGCCAGCAGTTACACGGCCCTCAATCAGCCCCAGCATTTT
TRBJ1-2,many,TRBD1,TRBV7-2,CASSLQGQGYGYTF,TGTGCCAGCAGCCTACAGGGACAGGGCTATGGCTACACCTTC
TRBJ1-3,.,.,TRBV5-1,CASSTGNTIYF,TGCGCCAGCAGTACTGGAAACACCATATATTTT
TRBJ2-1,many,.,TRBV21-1,CASSKGGNRAGKGVNEQFF,TGTGCCAGCAGCAAAGGCGGTAATAGGGCAGGAAAGGGGGTCAATGAGCAGTTCTTC
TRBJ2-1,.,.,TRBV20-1,CSAPELHEQFF,TGCAGTGCCCCCGAGTTGCATGAGCAGTTCTTC
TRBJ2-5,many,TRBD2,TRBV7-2,CASSIGLAHETQYF,TGTGCCAGCAGCATCGGACTAGCGCATGAGACCCAGTACTTC
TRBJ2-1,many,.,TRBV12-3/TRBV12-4,CASSFRGGFNEQFF,TGTGCCAGCAGTTTTAGGGGGGGATTCAATGAGCAGTTCTTC
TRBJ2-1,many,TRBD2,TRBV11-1,CASSLAGTPRLAGVRNEQFF,TGTGCCAGCAGCTTAGCTGGGACGCCCCGACTAGCGGGGGTACGCAATGAGCAGTTCTTC
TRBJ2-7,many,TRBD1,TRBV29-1,CSVRTGGYEQYF,TGCAGCGTTAGGACAGGGGGCTACGAGCAGTACTTC
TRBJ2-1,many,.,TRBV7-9,CASRDIRGSYNEQFF,TGTGCCAGCAGGGATATTAGGGGGTCCTACAATGAGCAGTTCTTC
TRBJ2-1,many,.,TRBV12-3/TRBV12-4,CASSLRSHNEQFF,TGTGCCAGCAGTTTACGATCGCACAATGAGCAGTTCTTC
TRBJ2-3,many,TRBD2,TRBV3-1,CASSHRSGGPHFTDTQYF,TGTGCCAGCAGCCATCGTAGCGGGGGGCCCCATTTCACAGATACGCAGTATTTT
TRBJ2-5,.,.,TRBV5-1,CASRRDGASQETQYF,TGCGCCAGCAGAAGGGATGGGGCCTCCCAAGAGACCCAGTACTTC
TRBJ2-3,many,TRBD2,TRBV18,CASSPIGRADTQYF,TGTGCCAGCTCACCCATCGGGAGGGCAGATACGCAGTATTTT
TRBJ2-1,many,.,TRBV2,CASSPFNAGPYEQFF,TGTGCCAGCAGTCCCTTCAATGCGGGTCCCTATGAGCAGTTCTTC
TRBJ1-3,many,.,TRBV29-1,CSVERPPGNTIYF,TGCAGCGTTGAAAGGCCCCCTGGAAACACCATATATTTT
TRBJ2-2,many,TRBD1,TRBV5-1,CASSSRQGANTGELFF,TGCGCCAGCAGCTCGAGACAGGGGGCGAACACCGGGGAGCTGTTTTTT
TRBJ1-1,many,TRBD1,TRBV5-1,CASSSRTGGSNTEAFF,TGCGCCAGCAGCTCACGGACAGGCGGGTCGAACACTGAAGCTTTCTTT
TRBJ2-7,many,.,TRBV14,CASGGFTYEQYF,TGTGCCAGCGGAGGGTTCACCTACGAGCAGTACTTC
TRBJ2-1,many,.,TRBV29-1,CSVGGGYSSYNEQFF,TGCAGCGTCGGAGGGGGGTACAGCTCCTACAATGAGCAGTTCTTC
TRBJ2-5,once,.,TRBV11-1,CASSLEGQLTQYF,TGTGCCAGCAGCTTAGAGGGGCAGTTGACCCAGTACTTC
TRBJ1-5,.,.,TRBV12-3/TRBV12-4,CASSPDRRIRNQPQHF,TGTGCCAGCAGTCCGGACCGGCGGATCCGCAATCAGCCCCAGCATTTT
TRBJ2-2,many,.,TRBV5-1,CASSWSVNTGELFF,TGCGCCAGCAGCTGGTCGGTGAACACCGGGGAGCTGTTTTTT
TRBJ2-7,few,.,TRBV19,CASRGHVTYEQYF,TGTGCCAGTAGGGGACATGTAACCTACGAGCAGTACTTC